The clone carrying this TCR beta chain was counted a few times. Compared with germline, one end of the junction differs, possibly owing to a read error. The sample comes from a study of blood T cells in healthy people across ages. Peripheral blood samples of around 11 milliliters were drawn from each donor. The study isolated at least 6.5 million PBMCs from each sample. This CDR3 contains 15 residues. Per the germline V gene, CDR1 is ENHRY and CDR2 is SYGVKD. For the second PCR, which ran for 7 to 11 cycles, a sample-barcoded 5' primer and a J-beta primer mix were used. Tagging of each cDNA molecule was performed by a template-switch adaptor with 12 random nucleotides. TCRdb redid the calling of the 5' RACE reads with MiXCR, one entry per CDR3 protein. This sample carries hundreds of thousands of distinct CDR3 sequences, about 21% of them seen once, and the ten largest clones take roughly 3.4%.

Sequencing was carried out using blood. The origin of this receptor is a man between 65 and 79 years old in good health. The J gene is TRBJ1-3, the V gene TRBV10-3; no firm D call. CDR3 region: CAVSEGQLSGNTIYF. The CDR3 DNA follows: TGTGCCGTCAGTGAAGGGCAGCTCTCTGGAAACACCATATATTTT.